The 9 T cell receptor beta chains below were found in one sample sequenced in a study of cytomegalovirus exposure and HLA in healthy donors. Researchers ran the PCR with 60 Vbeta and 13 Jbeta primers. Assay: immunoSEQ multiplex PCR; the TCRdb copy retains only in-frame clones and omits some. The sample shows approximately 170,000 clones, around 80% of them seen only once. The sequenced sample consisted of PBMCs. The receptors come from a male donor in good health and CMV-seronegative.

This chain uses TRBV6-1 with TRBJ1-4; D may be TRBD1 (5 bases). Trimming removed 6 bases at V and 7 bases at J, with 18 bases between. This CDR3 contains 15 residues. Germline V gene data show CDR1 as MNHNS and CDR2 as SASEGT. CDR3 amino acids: CASSPKGRVVEKLFF. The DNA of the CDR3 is TGTGCCAGCAGCCCGAAGGGCAGGGTCGTTGAAAAACTGTTTTTT.

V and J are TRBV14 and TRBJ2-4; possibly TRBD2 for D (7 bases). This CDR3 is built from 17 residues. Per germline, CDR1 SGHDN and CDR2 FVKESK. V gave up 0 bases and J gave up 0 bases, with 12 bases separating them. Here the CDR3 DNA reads TGTGCCAGCAGCCAAGAAGGGGGGGCCCTAGCCAAAAACATTCAGTACTTC. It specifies CASSQEGGALAKNIQYF.

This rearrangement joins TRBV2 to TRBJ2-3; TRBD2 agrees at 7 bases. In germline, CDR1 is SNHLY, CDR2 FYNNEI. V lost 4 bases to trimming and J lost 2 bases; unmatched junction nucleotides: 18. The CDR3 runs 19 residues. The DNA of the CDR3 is TGTGCCAGCAGTGGGGGACTCAGCGGGGCTGCCCGATACACAGATACGCAGTATTTT. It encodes CASSGGLSGAARYTDTQYF.

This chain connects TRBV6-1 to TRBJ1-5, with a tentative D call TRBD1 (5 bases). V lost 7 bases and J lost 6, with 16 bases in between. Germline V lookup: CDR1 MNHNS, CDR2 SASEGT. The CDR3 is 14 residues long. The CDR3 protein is CASMGLGPPQPQHF. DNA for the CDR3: TGTGCCAGCATGGGCTTGGGGCCCCCTCAGCCCCAGCATTTT.

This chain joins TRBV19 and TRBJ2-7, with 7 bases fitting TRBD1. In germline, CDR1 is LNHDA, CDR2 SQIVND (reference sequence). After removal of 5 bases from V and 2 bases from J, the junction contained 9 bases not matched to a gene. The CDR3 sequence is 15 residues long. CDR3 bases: TGTGCCAGTAGTGCCGGACAGGCCGGGGCCTACGAGCAGTACTTC. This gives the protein CASSAGQAGAYEQYF.

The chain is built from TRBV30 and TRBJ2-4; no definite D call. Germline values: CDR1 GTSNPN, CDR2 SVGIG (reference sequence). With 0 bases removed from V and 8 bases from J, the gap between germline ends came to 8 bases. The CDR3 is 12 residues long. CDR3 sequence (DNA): TGTGCCTGGAGTGTGACTCTAGACATTCAGTACTTC. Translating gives CAWSVTLDIQYF.

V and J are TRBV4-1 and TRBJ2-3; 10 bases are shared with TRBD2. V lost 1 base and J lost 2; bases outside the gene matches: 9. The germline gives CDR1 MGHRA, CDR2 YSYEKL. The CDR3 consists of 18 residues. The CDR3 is CASSQGLAGPGITDTQYF. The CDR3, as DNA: TGCGCCAGCAGCCAAGGACTAGCGGGTCCCGGTATCACAGATACGCAGTATTTT.

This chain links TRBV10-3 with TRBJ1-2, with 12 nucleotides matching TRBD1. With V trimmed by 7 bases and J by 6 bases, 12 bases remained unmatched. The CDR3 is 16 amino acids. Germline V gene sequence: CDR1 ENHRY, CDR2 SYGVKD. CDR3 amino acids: CAINRAGTGGEDGYTF. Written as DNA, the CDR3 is TGTGCCATCAACAGGGCGGGGACAGGGGGCGAAGATGGCTACACCTTC.

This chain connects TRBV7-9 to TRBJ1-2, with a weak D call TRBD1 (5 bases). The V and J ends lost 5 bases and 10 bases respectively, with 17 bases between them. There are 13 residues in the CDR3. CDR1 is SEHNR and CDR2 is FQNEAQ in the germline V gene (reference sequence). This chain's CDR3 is CASSPVGASDYTF. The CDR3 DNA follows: TGTGCCAGCAGCCCAGTTGGGGCGTCGGACTACACCTTC.